What follows are 25 T cell receptor beta chains derived from one specimen sequenced in a study of liver allograft versus peripheral blood T cells. Whole-study context: Peripheral blood of the recipients supplied T cell receptor repertoires that were compared with those in transplanted livers.

Via MiXCR, TCRdb re-called the reads, giving one row per CDR3 protein. The sample holds 13,000 or so distinct CDR3 sequences, less than 20% seen once. These receptors were taken from a human patient who had a liver transplant. Some T cells may be supplied by the graft donor.

The chain carries TRBV6-2 or TRBV6-3 and TRBJ2-7; D call uncertain. Germline-derived CDR1 and CDR2 are MNHEY and SVGEGT. The V end lost 4 bases, the J end lost 3 bases, and 25 bases lay between the germline ends. This CDR3 region has 18 residues. Here the CDR3 reads CASSSVRRGPQSGYEQYF. The DNA for the CDR3 is TGTGCCAGCAGTTCCGTTCGAAGAGGACCCCAGTCTGGCTACGAGCAGTACTTC.

This clonotype was recorded many times. The V call is TRBV24-1, the J call TRBJ2-2; 10 bases map to TRBD1. V lost 7 bases, J lost 4 bases, and 20 bases stayed unmatched. Germline V lookup: CDR1 KGHDR, CDR2 SFDVKD. The CDR3 contains 20 residues. In DNA, the CDR3 is TGTGCCACCAGGTCAGGCCGAATCCTAGACGGACAGGGGGGCACCGGGGAGCTGTTTTTT. The encoded protein is CATRSGRILDGQGGTGELFF.

By frequency in the sample, this clonotype is medium-sized (0.01 to 0.1%). The chain couples TRBV18 to TRBJ2-2, with D possibly matching TRBD2 (5 bases). The V end was cut by 3 bases, the J end by 0 bases, with 5 bases between. Per germline, CDR1 KGHSH and CDR2 LQKENI. The CDR3 length is 14 residues. The CDR3 here is CASSPDSNTGELFF. CDR3 in DNA: TGTGCCAGCTCACCGGACTCGAACACCGGGGAGCTGTTTTTT.

This chain links TRBV5-5 with TRBJ2-3; 15 nucleotides line up with TRBD2. The CDR3 consists of 15 residues. Trimming took 3 bases from V and 9 from J; bases not matched to a gene: 5. Germline-derived CDR1 and CDR2 are SGHKS and YYEKEE (reference sequence). CDR3 bases: TGTGCCAGCAGCTCCGGACTAGCGGGAGGGCCAACGCAGTATTTT. Translation gives CASSSGLAGGPTQYF.

This clonotype is judged medium-sized. The chain recombines TRBV19 with TRBJ2-2; 7 nucleotides match TRBD1. The CDR3 length is 15 residues. The germline gives CDR1 LNHDA, CDR2 SQIVND (reference sequence). With V trimmed by 3 bases and J by 6 bases, 7 bases remained unmatched. In DNA, the CDR3 is TGTGCCAGTAGTATTGGGACAGCTGCACCCGGGGAGCTGTTTTTT. Its protein product is CASSIGTAAPGELFF.

Within the sample, this clonotype is medium-sized. The chain recombines TRBV6-5 with TRBJ1-6; tentative D call: TRBD1 (5 bases). The germline gives CDR1 MNHEY, CDR2 SVGAGI. The V and J ends lost 6 bases and 7 bases respectively, with 13 bases between them. The CDR3 contains 14 residues. The CDR3 DNA reads TGTGCCAGCAGAAAAGACAGCCAGAATTCACCCCTCCACTTT. As protein: CASRKDSQNSPLHF.

This clonotype was observed a handful of times. This chain links TRBV7-2 with TRBJ1-1; D is uncertain. Germline lookup yields CDR1 SGHTA and CDR2 FQGNSA. Trimming cost V 3 bases and J 3 bases, with 8 bases left between them. The length of the CDR3 is 13 residues. The CDR3 region has the DNA TGTGCCAGCAGCTTCCATAGGGACACTGAAGCTTTCTTT. Protein sequence: CASSFHRDTEAFF.

The CDR3 DNA follows: TGTGCCAGCAGCTCGCTAGCGGGAGTAAACACCGGGGAGCTGTTTTTT. Its protein is CASSSLAGVNTGELFF. This sequence joins TRBV7-9 and TRBJ2-2; 10 nucleotides match TRBD2. The CDR3 covers 16 residues. Germline values: CDR1 SEHNR, CDR2 FQNEAQ (reference sequence). With V trimmed by 4 bases and J by 2 bases, 4 bases remained unmatched.

This clonotype appeared a single time. The chain combines TRBV28 with TRBJ2-4; perhaps TRBD2 as D (6 bases). With 6 bases removed from V and 0 bases from J, the gap between germline ends came to 12 bases. CDR1 and CDR2 from the germline V gene are MDHEN and SYDVKM. The CDR3 extends over 15 amino acids. In DNA form, the CDR3 reads TGTGCCAGCAGCGGCGGGAAGTTAGCCAAAAACATTCAGTACTTC. Translation: CASSGGKLAKNIQYF.

This clonotype was recorded a few times. The chain joins TRBV20-1 to TRBJ1-4, with a tentative D call TRBD1 (5 bases). V was trimmed by 0 bases and J by 8 bases, leaving 7 bases between them. This CDR3 has 12 residues. CDR1 is DFQATT, CDR2 SNEGSKA, per germline (reference sequence). CDR3 sequence: CSARDHREKLFF. The CDR3 DNA follows: TGCAGTGCTAGAGACCACAGGGAAAAACTGTTTTTT.

The table lists this clonotype with a few counts. This chain joins TRBV30 and TRBJ1-1; possible D gene TRBD1, 5 bases. Germline CDR1 reads GTSNPN; CDR2 reads SVGIG (reference sequence). Trimming left V 0 bases short and J 6 bases short, with 11 bases between. The CDR3 loop spans 13 amino acids. CDR3 residues: CAWSVPGDAEAFF. The CDR3 region has the DNA TGTGCCTGGAGTGTTCCGGGGGACGCTGAAGCTTTCTTT.

The V gene is TRBV9, the J gene TRBJ2-5, with 8 bases identical to TRBD1. V shed 2 bases, J shed 3 bases, and the junction held 6 bases outside the gene matches. Germline V gene data show CDR1 as SGDLS and CDR2 as YYNGEE. The CDR3 consists of 15 residues. CDR3 bases: TGTGCCAGCAGCGTGGGGACAGGTCCTAAAGAGACCCAGTACTTC. The encoded protein is CASSVGTGPKETQYF. Combining the CDR3 with reference TRBV9 and TRBJ2-5 gives the whole variable domain DSGVTQTPKHLITATGQRVTLRCSPRSGDLSVYWYQQSLDQGLQFLIQYYNGEERAKGNILERFSAQQFPDLHSELNLSSLELGDSALYFCASSVGTGPKETQYFGPGTRLLVL.

The V gene is TRBV28, the J gene TRBJ1-5, with 7 bases fitting TRBD1. The germline V gene encodes CDR1 MDHEN and CDR2 SYDVKM. Trimming removed 2 bases from V and 3 bases from J; junction bases left unmatched: 4. The CDR3 runs 15 residues. CDR3 DNA sequence: TGTGCCAGCAGTTTAGCGGACAGGCCCAATCAGCCCCAGCATTTT. Protein sequence: CASSLADRPNQPQHF. Filled out from reference TRBV28 and TRBJ1-5, the complete variable domain reads DVKVTQSSRYLVKRTGEKVFLECVQDMDHENMFWYRQDPGLGLRLIYFSYDVKMKEKGDIPEGYSVSREKKERFSLILESASTNQTSMYLCASSLADRPNQPQHFGDGTRLSIL.

In its sample, this clonotype was seen a few times. The CDR3 DNA reads as TGTGCCACCAGCAGAGATCTCTCCCGGGGAGTGAGGGCGGGGGAGCTGTTTTTT. Its translation is CATSRDLSRGVRAGELFF. The chain uses TRBV15 and TRBJ2-2; tentative D call: TRBD2 (5 bases). V was cut by 0 bases and J by 8 bases, with 22 bases left in between. The CDR3 extends over 18 amino acids. In germline, CDR1 is LNHNV, CDR2 YYDKDF (reference sequence).

The rearrangement links TRBV20-1 to TRBJ2-7, with TRBD2 matching over 7 bases. The V gene end was trimmed by 3 bases and the J gene end by 4 bases; junction bases not matched to a gene: 6. CDR3 size: 13 residues. Germline V gene data show CDR1 as DFQATT and CDR2 as SNEGSKA (reference sequence). This chain's CDR3 is CSASQRGWYEQYF. Written as DNA, the CDR3 is TGCAGTGCTAGTCAGCGGGGTTGGTACGAGCAGTACTTC.

This chain uses TRBV4-1 with TRBJ2-6, with no clear D. CDR3 length equals 15 residues. The V gene's germline CDR1 is MGHRA and CDR2 YSYEKL. V dropped 1 base and J dropped 0 bases, with 4 bases sitting between them. This chain's CDR3 is CASSQALSGANVLTF. Here the CDR3 DNA reads TGCGCCAGCAGCCAAGCCCTCTCTGGGGCCAACGTCCTGACTTTC.

This clonotype was picked up a small number of times. V and J are TRBV5-4 and TRBJ2-3; D uncertain. Trimming took off 5 bases at V and 6 bases at J, with 19 bases between the two ends. This CDR3 comprises 15 residues. CDR1 is SGHNT, CDR2 YYREEE, per germline (reference sequence). The CDR3, as DNA: TGTGCCAGCAGTCTCGAAAGGCAGGCGATGGATACGCAGTATTTT. The encoded protein is CASSLERQAMDTQYF.

The chain has TRBV12-5 and TRBJ1-2; a weak D match, TRBD1 (6 bases). The germline V gene encodes CDR1 LGHNT and CDR2 FRNRAP. This CDR3 is built from 14 residues. V lost 1 base to trimming and J lost 4 bases, with 10 bases between them. Here the CDR3 DNA reads TGTGCTAGTGGTTTGGCCCAGGGGCTCTATGGCTACACCTTC. Translation gives CASGLAQGLYGYTF.

This clonotype appeared many times. The chain combines TRBV28 with TRBJ2-1; 10 bases match TRBD2. Looked up from germline, CDR1 is MDHEN and CDR2 is SYDVKM. Germline trimming cut 1 base from V and 7 bases from J; bases unmatched to any gene: 10. CDR3 size: 17 residues. In DNA, the CDR3 is TGTGCCAGCAGTTTATCTAGCGGGAGTTTTATAGGGAATGAGCAGTTCTTC. It encodes CASSLSSGSFIGNEQFF.

Only a few counts were recorded for this clonotype. This chain connects TRBV18 to TRBJ1-1; no reliable D call. CDR1 is KGHSH, CDR2 LQKENI, per germline. Trimming took 3 bases from V and 6 from J, leaving 17 bases between them. This CDR3 comprises 15 residues. CDR3 nucleotide sequence: TGTGCCAGCTCACCGACCCCGGGCGGAGGAGCTGAAGCTTTCTTT. It codes for CASSPTPGGGAEAFF.

The sample holds many counts of this clonotype. The V and J genes are TRBV6-5 and TRBJ1-1; 7 bases map to TRBD1. The CDR3 covers 12 residues. Germline CDR1 is MNHEY and CDR2 is SVGAGI. V lost 5 bases to trimming and J lost 3 bases; unmatched junction nucleotides: 0. This CDR3 reads CASSTGDTEAFF. In DNA form, the CDR3 reads TGTGCCAGCAGTACAGGGGACACTGAAGCTTTCTTT.

Only a few counts were recorded for this clonotype. The chain recombines TRBV5-4 with TRBJ2-3, with 11 bases that match TRBD2. The V gene's germline CDR1 is SGHNT and CDR2 YYREEE (reference sequence). The CDR3 totals 16 residues. V dropped 5 bases and J dropped 6; count of bases not matched to a gene: 11. The CDR3 spells CASRENSGGAPDTQYF. In DNA form, the CDR3 reads TGTGCCAGCAGGGAGAATAGCGGGGGGGCCCCCGATACGCAGTATTTT.

This clonotype was seen repeatedly, ten times or more. The chain has TRBV10-3 and TRBJ1-1, with D tentatively TRBD1 (5 bases). The ends were cut back, 5 bases at V and 1 base at J, with 8 bases in the middle. Germline values: CDR1 ENHRY, CDR2 SYGVKD. The CDR3 extends over 13 amino acids. The CDR3 coding sequence is TGTGCCATCAGTCTGGACAAGAACACTGAAGCTTTCTTT. It codes for CAISLDKNTEAFF.

By sample share, this clonotype is medium-sized. This chain uses TRBV15 with TRBJ1-3, with D maybe TRBD1 (5 bases). Germline V gene data show CDR1 as LNHNV and CDR2 as YYDKDF (reference sequence). V gave up 5 bases and J gave up 2 bases, with 13 bases separating them. The CDR3 covers 15 residues. CDR3 nucleotide sequence: TGTGCCACCAGCCAGGAGACAGTACCTGGAAACACCATATATTTT. This gives the protein CATSQETVPGNTIYF. Full variable domain (remainder filled in from reference TRBV15 and TRBJ1-3): DAMVIQNPRYQVTQFGKPVTLSCSQTLNHNVMYWYQQKSSQAPKLLFHYYDKDFNNEADTPDNFQSRRPNTSFCFLDIRSPGLGDTAMYLCATSQETVPGNTIYFGEGSWLTVV.

In this sample, this clonotype turned up a few times. This sequence joins TRBV20-1 and TRBJ2-2, with D possibly matching TRBD1 (7 bases). This CDR3 is 15 amino acids long. The V end was cut by 1 base, the J end by 4 bases, with 13 bases between. Germline-derived CDR1 and CDR2 are DFQATT and SNEGSKA (reference sequence). CDR3 nucleotides: TGCAGTGCTAGAGTAGGAGGGGGCCCCACCGGGGAGCTGTTTTTT. This translates into CSARVGGGPTGELFF.